One and the same sample provided the 27 T cell receptor beta chains below, sequenced in a study of CD8+ T cells in alopecia areata (dated by TCRdb to between 2018 and 2020). The label giving this sample's time point can be read as: 20 to 30 weeks on oral tofacitinib. The meaning of the sample's treatment or condition label: oral pan-JAK inhibitor, 5-10 mg twice daily. Library preparation employed the immunoSEQ multiplex PCR assay. For TCR sequencing, RNA was extracted from every sample and reverse transcribed into cDNA to serve as template. Here the immuneACCESS table is served through TCRdb, limited to in-frame sequences with V and J called. Missing clones are a known gap in these copies; in checked studies unresolved V genes cover under half, and the rest lacks a known reason. This sample holds under 350,000 clones; 55% to 75% were observed only once. The ten largest clones add up to approximately 2% of the sample.

This sample comprised CD4+ T cells sorted from blood, obtained at week 24, from a patient treated with tofacitinib. The receptors come from a human donor with alopecia areata.

This clone was recorded only once. V is TRBV5-4 and J is TRBJ2-5, with D perhaps given as TRBD1 or TRBD2 (5 bases each). V gave up 4 bases and J gave up 5 bases, with 15 bases separating them. The CDR3 has 14 residues. The germline V gene encodes CDR1 SGHNT and CDR2 YYREEE (reference sequence). The CDR3 is CASSPGTPGETQYF. The DNA for the CDR3 is TGTGCCAGCAGCCCCGGGACGCCAGGGGAGACCCAGTACTTC.

The chain employs TRBV28 and TRBJ1-4; D not resolved. V was pared by 2 bases and J by 4 bases, with 8 bases between. This CDR3 has 14 residues. The germline V gene encodes CDR1 MDHEN and CDR2 SYDVKM. CDR3 sequence reads: CASSLRVINEKLFF. The CDR3 bases are TGTGCCAGCAGTTTACGGGTTATTAATGAAAAACTGTTTTTT.

The chain has TRBV29-1 and TRBJ1-6; D remains ambiguous. Germline V gene lookup returns CDR1 SQVTM and CDR2 ANQGSEA. The CDR3 is made up of 13 amino acids. Trimming took off 7 bases at V and 6 bases at J, with 13 bases between the two ends. The CDR3 loop is CSGLSVLNSPLHF. The CDR3, as DNA: TGCAGCGGTCTCTCGGTTCTTAATTCACCCCTCCACTTT.

The chain uses TRBV4-3 and TRBJ2-1, with 7 bases that match TRBD1. Unmatched junction bases numbered 12, after V lost 0 bases and J lost 4 bases. The CDR3 sequence is 18 residues long. Germline loops: CDR1 LGHNA, CDR2 YSLEER. The CDR3 DNA sequence: TGCGCCAGCAGCCAAGAAAGAGGAACGGGACAGCCATACAATGAGCAGTTCTTC. It yields the protein CASSQERGTGQPYNEQFF.

Concerning this clone itself: Compared with germline, one end of the junction differs, possibly owing to a read error. V is TRBV25-1 and J is TRBJ2-7; 9 positions agree with TRBD1. Germline V gene data show CDR1 as MGHDK and CDR2 as SYGVNS. The CDR3 extends over 15 amino acids. CDR3 protein: CASSQYRGRRDEQYF. The CDR3 coding sequence is TGTGCCAGCAGTCAATACAGGGGGCGTAGAGACGAGCAGTACTTC.

This chain uses TRBV4-3 with TRBJ2-4; D might be TRBD1 (6 bases). The CDR3 totals 19 residues. Germline CDR1 and CDR2: LGHNA and YSLEER. V was clipped by 4 bases and J by 3 bases, with 25 bases between them. In DNA, the CDR3 is TGCGCCAGCAGCCGCTACGAGGACAGCAATTTGAGCGGCAAAAACATTCAGTACTTC. It encodes CASSRYEDSNLSGKNIQYF.

V usage is TRBV29-1 and J usage is TRBJ2-3; no clear D gene. Between the trimmed V and J ends, which lost 4 bases and 0 bases, there was a span of 11 bases. Germline V CDR1 and CDR2: SQVTM, ANQGSEA. The CDR3 covers 14 residues. CDR3 bases: TGCAGCGTTGCCGGTAGCACTAGCACAGATACGCAGTATTTT. Translating it yields CSVAGSTSTDTQYF.

The J gene is TRBJ1-6, the V gene TRBV28, with D unclear. The CDR3 extends over 15 amino acids. Trimming removed 2 bases from V and 5 bases from J, with 10 bases in between. The germline CDR1 and CDR2 sequences are MDHEN and SYDVKM. The CDR3 DNA is TGTGCCAGCAGTTTAATCCTTCCGGATAATTCACCCCTCCACTTT. Residues: CASSLILPDNSPLHF.

The genes are TRBV6-5 and TRBJ1-2; the D gene is possibly TRBD1 (5 bases). Between the trimmed V and J ends, which lost 0 bases and 2 bases, there was a span of 10 bases. Per germline, CDR1 MNHEY and CDR2 SVGAGI. The CDR3 runs to 15 residues. The CDR3 DNA reads TGTGCCAGCAGTTACTCTGCAGGGATCAACTATGGCTACACCTTC. Protein product: CASSYSAGINYGYTF.

This clone was picked up a small number of times. CDR3 residues: CASSPSSTDTQYF. The CDR3 coding sequence is TGTGCCAGCAGCCCGTCAAGCACAGATACGCAGTATTTT. The chain carries TRBV5-6 and TRBJ2-3; D gene ambiguous. This CDR3 has 13 amino acids. Germline-derived CDR1 and CDR2 are SGHDT and YYEEEE. V was clipped by 4 bases and J by 0 bases, with 6 bases between them.

This chain uses TRBV30 with TRBJ1-5; D gene ambiguous. The ends were cut back, 3 bases at V and 6 bases at J, with 12 bases in the middle. Germline values: CDR1 GTSNPN, CDR2 SVGIG (reference sequence). The CDR3 has 13 amino acids. CDR3 amino acids: CAWRSQGLQPQHF. CDR3 sequence (DNA): TGTGCCTGGAGGTCCCAAGGGCTTCAGCCCCAGCATTTT.

This clone has only a few counts. This chain links TRBV27 with TRBJ1-2; D ambiguous. Germline loops: CDR1 MNHEY, CDR2 SMNVEV (reference sequence). CDR3 length: 13 amino acids. Trimming removed 6 bases at V and 6 bases at J, with 14 bases between. The chain's CDR3 is CASRRGSAHGYTF. The DNA of the CDR3 is TGTGCCAGCAGAAGAGGGTCTGCTCATGGCTACACCTTC.

This clone appeared a single time. The rearrangement links TRBV7-2 to TRBJ2-2; TRBD2 matches 7 bases. J gave up 4 bases and V 5 bases, and 13 bases lay outside the gene matches. The germline V gene encodes CDR1 SGHTA and CDR2 FQGNSA. The CDR3 extends over 17 amino acids. CDR3 in DNA: TGTGCCAGCAGCCAAACGGCGGGGACTACATCCACCGGGGAGCTGTTTTTT. This encodes CASSQTAGTTSTGELFF. Looking up the rest from reference TRBV7-2 and TRBJ2-2 gives the full variable domain: GAGVSQSPSNKVTEKGKDVELRCDPISGHTALYWYRQSLGQGLEFLIYFQGNSAPDKSGLPSDRFSAERTGGSVSTLTIQRTQQEDSAVYLCASSQTAGTTSTGELFFGEGSRLTVL.

This chain connects TRBV10-3 to TRBJ2-5, with D maybe TRBD1 (5 bases). Trimming took 2 bases from V and 3 from J, leaving 13 bases between them. CDR1 is ENHRY, CDR2 SYGVKD, per germline. CDR3 length: 15 amino acids. The CDR3 sequence: CAISEGRTPEETQYF. As DNA, the CDR3 is TGTGCCATCAGTGAGGGAAGGACACCTGAAGAGACCCAGTACTTC.

This clone was detected once. The junction and the germline gene differ at one end; a read error may be behind it. This chain joins TRBV2 and TRBJ2-1; tentative D call: TRBD1 (6 bases). The CDR3 runs to 13 residues. Germline CDR1 and CDR2: SNHLY and FYNNEI. The CDR3 nucleotides are TGTGCCAGCAGCGAAGAAGGCGTAGGGGGGCAGTTCTTC. It codes for CASSEEGVGGQFF.

This chain connects TRBV6-1 to TRBJ1-5, with D maybe TRBD1 (6 bases). The germline CDR1 and CDR2 sequences are MNHNS and SASEGT. The CDR3 has 16 amino acids. The V end lost 1 base, the J end lost 7 bases, and 17 bases lay between the germline ends. As DNA, the CDR3 is TGTGCCAGCAGTGAAGACAGGGTGTCAGGAGTACAGCCCCAGCATTTT. Its protein is CASSEDRVSGVQPQHF.

The chain uses TRBV10-3 and TRBJ2-3; D ambiguous. The CDR3 loop spans 13 amino acids. The V gene's germline CDR1 is ENHRY and CDR2 SYGVKD. Deletions cut 1 base from V and 9 bases from J, with 11 bases between. The CDR3 is CAISEFGGETQYF. CDR3 nucleotides: TGTGCCATCAGTGAGTTCGGCGGAGAGACGCAGTATTTT.

In this sample, this clone turned up a few times. J is TRBJ2-7 and V is TRBV6-5; D is unclear. V dropped 0 bases and J dropped 2 bases, with 8 bases sitting between them. The CDR3 length is 14 residues. The V gene's germline CDR1 is MNHEY and CDR2 SVGAGI. The CDR3 DNA is TGTGCCAGCAGTTACTCTAGGGTGGCCTACGAGCAGTACTTC. Translation gives CASSYSRVAYEQYF.

This rearrangement joins TRBV28 to TRBJ2-1, with TRBD1 as a possible D gene (6 bases). The CDR3 totals 15 residues. Trimming took 8 bases from V and 3 from J, leaving 17 bases between them. Looked up from germline, CDR1 is MDHEN and CDR2 is SYDVKM. The CDR3 region has the DNA TGTGCCAGCGGAGCCTCAGGGGAGCTCTACAATGAGCAGTTCTTC. It codes for CASGASGELYNEQFF. Together with reference TRBV28 and TRBJ2-1, the CDR3 gives the full variable domain: DVKVTQSSRYLVKRTGEKVFLECVQDMDHENMFWYRQDPGLGLRLIYFSYDVKMKEKGDIPEGYSVSREKKERFSLILESASTNQTSMYLCASGASGELYNEQFFGPGTRLTVL.

This clone has a single count. The rearrangement links TRBV15 to TRBJ1-5, with D unclear. CDR3 length: 13 amino acids. The germline V and J ends were trimmed by 0 bases and 6 bases, with 6 bases remaining between them. CDR1 is LNHNV and CDR2 is YYDKDF in the germline V gene (reference sequence). The CDR3 DNA reads as TGTGCCACCAGCAGAGATCCCAGTCAGCCCCAGCATTTT. Amino acids: CATSRDPSQPQHF. The variable domain in full, with the rest retrieved from reference TRBV15 and TRBJ1-5, is DAMVIQNPRYQVTQFGKPVTLSCSQTLNHNVMYWYQQKSSQAPKLLFHYYDKDFNNEADTPDNFQSRRPNTSFCFLDIRSPGLGDTAMYLCATSRDPSQPQHFGDGTRLSIL.

The chain employs TRBV9 and TRBJ1-2; 8 positions agree with TRBD1. V lost 0 bases to trimming and J lost 8 bases; unmatched junction nucleotides: 12. Germline CDR1 is SGDLS and CDR2 is YYNGEE. CDR3 length equals 16 residues. The CDR3 coding sequence is TGTGCCAGCAGCGTAGCTCCAGGGGGCGCAAGTCTGGGCTACACCTTC. It specifies CASSVAPGGASLGYTF.

This clone was observed a handful of times. The same CDR3 can be traced to other DNA sequences in this sample. The chain joins TRBV18 to TRBJ2-5; D gene ambiguous. This CDR3 is 12 amino acids long. Germline V lookup: CDR1 KGHSH, CDR2 LQKENI. V was pared by 0 bases and J by 4 bases, with 3 bases between. DNA of the CDR3: TGTGCCAGCTCACCACCCGGAGAGACCCAGTACTTC. Residues: CASSPPGETQYF. Together with reference TRBV18 and TRBJ2-5, the CDR3 gives the full variable domain: NAGVMQNPRHLVRRRGQEARLRCSPMKGHSHVYWYRQLPEEGLKFMVYLQKENIIDESGMPKERFSAEFPKEGPSILRIQQVVRGDSAAYFCASSPPGETQYFGPGTRLLVL.

The CDR3 loop reads CASSLGTGGSSSGANVLTF. CDR3 nucleotides: TGTGCCAGCAGCTTAGGGACAGGGGGCTCATCCTCTGGGGCCAACGTCCTGACTTTC. The rearrangement uses TRBV7-2 and TRBJ2-6, with 11 positions matching TRBD1. The junction had 5 bases not matched to a gene; V was cut back by 1 base and J by 0 bases. Germline V gene lookup returns CDR1 SGHTA and CDR2 FQGNSA. CDR3 length: 19 residues.

The chain employs TRBV7-2 and TRBJ2-3; the D gene could be TRBD1 or TRBD2 (7 bases each). V was clipped by 5 bases and J by 2 bases, with 14 bases between them. CDR3 length equals 15 residues. The germline V gene has CDR1 SGHTA and CDR2 FQGNSA. The CDR3 nucleotides are TGTGCCAGCAGCCCAGGGGGGGGGCTCACAGATACGCAGTATTTT. This sequence encodes CASSPGGGLTDTQYF.

V usage is TRBV5-4 and J usage is TRBJ1-2; the D gene is possibly TRBD1 (5 bases). Per germline, CDR1 SGHNT and CDR2 YYREEE (reference sequence). The CDR3 has 16 amino acids. Trimming cost V 0 bases and J 1 base, with 13 bases left between them. The CDR3 bases are TGTGCCAGCAGCTTGGTGGGCAGGGAGGTTAACTATGGCTACACCTTC. This sequence encodes CASSLVGREVNYGYTF.

The V call is TRBV5-1, the J call TRBJ2-3; no clear D gene. The germline V and J ends were trimmed by 4 bases and 4 bases, with 19 bases remaining between them. The length of the CDR3 is 16 residues. Germline values: CDR1 SGHRS, CDR2 YFSETQ. The CDR3 spells CASSGPIGVVADTQYF. The CDR3 nucleotides read TGCGCCAGCAGCGGGCCCATTGGGGTTGTTGCAGATACGCAGTATTTT.

The chain is built from TRBV4-1 and TRBJ2-5, with 9 bases that match TRBD1. Trimming took 3 bases from V and 5 from J; bases not matched to a gene: 10. This CDR3 has 16 residues. Germline-derived CDR1 and CDR2 are MGHRA and YSYEKL. CDR3 loop: CASSQDRGGWKETQYF. The CDR3 DNA reads TGCGCCAGCAGCCAGGACAGGGGAGGGTGGAAGGAGACCCAGTACTTC.